The clone carrying this T cell receptor beta chain was detected ten times or more. The sample is drawn from a study of regulatory T cells in long-lasting Graves disease. Study background: Prior antithyroid drug treatment in newly diagnosed Graves' patients lasted under 3 months.

With iRepertoire HTBI primers and Arm-PCR of CDR3 regions, TCR beta libraries were built. Each CDR3 protein is one row after TCRdb ran MiXCR on the multiplex PCR reads. The sample has about 370,000 distinct CDR3 sequences, about 14% seen once; the top ten hold about a fifth. The time point: newly diagnosed GD, antithyroid drugs for less than 3 months. Generation of the TCR library employed RNA extracted from PBMCs. The length of the CDR3 is 15 residues. Germline assignment: CDR1 DFQATT and CDR2 SNEGSKA (reference sequence). V was pared by 6 bases and J by 3 bases, with 18 bases between. The gene calls are TRBV20-1 and TRBJ2-1; D not resolved. Specimen: peripheral blood mononuclear cells (PBMCs), collected at new diagnosis, from a patient treated with antithyroid drugs. This receptor was obtained from a female donor with Graves disease. The CDR3 region has the DNA TGCAGTGCCCATCCAGGATCTGCTGGCTACAATGAGCAGTTCTTC. Its translation: CSAHPGSAGYNEQFF.